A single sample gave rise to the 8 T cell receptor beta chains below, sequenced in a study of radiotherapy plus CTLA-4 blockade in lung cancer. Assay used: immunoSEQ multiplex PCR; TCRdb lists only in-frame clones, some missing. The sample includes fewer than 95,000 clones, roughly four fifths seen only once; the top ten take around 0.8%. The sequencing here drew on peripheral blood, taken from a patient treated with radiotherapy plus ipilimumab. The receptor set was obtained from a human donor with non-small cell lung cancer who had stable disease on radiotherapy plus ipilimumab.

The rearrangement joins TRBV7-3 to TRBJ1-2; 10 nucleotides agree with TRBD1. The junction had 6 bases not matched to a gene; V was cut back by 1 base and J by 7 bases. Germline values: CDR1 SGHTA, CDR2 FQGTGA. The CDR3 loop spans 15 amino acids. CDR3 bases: TGTGCCAGCAGCTTAAGTGGGGACAGGGGTAGTGGCTACACCTTC. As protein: CASSLSGDRGSGYTF.

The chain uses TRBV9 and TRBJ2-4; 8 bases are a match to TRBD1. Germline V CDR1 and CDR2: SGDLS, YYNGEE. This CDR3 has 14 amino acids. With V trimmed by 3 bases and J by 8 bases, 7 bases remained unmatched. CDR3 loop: CASSDDRGPDIQYF. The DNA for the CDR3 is TGTGCCAGCAGCGACGACAGGGGCCCGGACATTCAGTACTTC.

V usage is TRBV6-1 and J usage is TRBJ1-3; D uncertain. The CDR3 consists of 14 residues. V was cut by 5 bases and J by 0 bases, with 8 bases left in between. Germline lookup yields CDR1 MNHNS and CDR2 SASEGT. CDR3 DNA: TGTGCCAGCAGTCATACCGGCTCTGGAAACACCATATATTTT. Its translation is CASSHTGSGNTIYF.

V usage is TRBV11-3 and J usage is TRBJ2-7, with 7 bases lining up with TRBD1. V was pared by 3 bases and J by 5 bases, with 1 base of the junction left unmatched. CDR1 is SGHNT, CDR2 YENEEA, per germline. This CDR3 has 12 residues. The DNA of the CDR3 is TGTGCCAGCAGCTTGACAGGGCACGAGCAGTACTTC. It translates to CASSLTGHEQYF.

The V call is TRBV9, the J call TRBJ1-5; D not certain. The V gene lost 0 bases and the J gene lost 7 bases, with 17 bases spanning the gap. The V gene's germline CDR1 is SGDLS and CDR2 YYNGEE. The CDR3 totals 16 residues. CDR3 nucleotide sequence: TGTGCCAGCAGCGTAGATGGAGGAGGGAGGCCCCAGCCCCAGCATTTT. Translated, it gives CASSVDGGGRPQPQHF. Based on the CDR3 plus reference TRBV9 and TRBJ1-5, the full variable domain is DSGVTQTPKHLITATGQRVTLRCSPRSGDLSVYWYQQSLDQGLQFLIQYYNGEERAKGNILERFSAQQFPDLHSELNLSSLELGDSALYFCASSVDGGGRPQPQHFGDGTRLSIL.

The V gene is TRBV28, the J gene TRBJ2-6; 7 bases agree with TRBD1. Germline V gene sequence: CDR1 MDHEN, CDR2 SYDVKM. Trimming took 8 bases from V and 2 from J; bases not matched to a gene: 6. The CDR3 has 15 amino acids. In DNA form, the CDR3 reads TGTGCCAGCCATGAACAGGGGACTGGGGCCAACGTCCTGACTTTC. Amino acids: CASHEQGTGANVLTF. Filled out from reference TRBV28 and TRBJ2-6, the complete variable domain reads DVKVTQSSRYLVKRTGEKVFLECVQDMDHENMFWYRQDPGLGLRLIYFSYDVKMKEKGDIPEGYSVSREKKERFSLILESASTNQTSMYLCASHEQGTGANVLTFGAGSRLTVL.

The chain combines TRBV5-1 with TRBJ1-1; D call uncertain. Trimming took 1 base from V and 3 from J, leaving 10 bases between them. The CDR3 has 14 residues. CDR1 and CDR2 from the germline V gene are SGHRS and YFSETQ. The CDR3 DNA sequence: TGCGCCAGCAGCTTGTACGGGGTGGACACTGAAGCTTTCTTT. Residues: CASSLYGVDTEAFF. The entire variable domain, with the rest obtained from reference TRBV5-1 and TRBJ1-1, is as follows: KAGVTQTPRYLIKTRGQQVTLSCSPISGHRSVSWYQQTPGQGLQFLFEYFSETQRNKGNFPGRFSGRQFSNSRSEMNVSTLELGDSALYLCASSLYGVDTEAFFGQGTRLTVV.

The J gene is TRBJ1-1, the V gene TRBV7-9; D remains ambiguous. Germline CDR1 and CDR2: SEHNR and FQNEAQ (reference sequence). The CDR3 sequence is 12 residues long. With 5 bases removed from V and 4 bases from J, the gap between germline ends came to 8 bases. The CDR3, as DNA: TGTGCCAGCAGCGGGATCGGCACTGAAGCTTTCTTT. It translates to CASSGIGTEAFF. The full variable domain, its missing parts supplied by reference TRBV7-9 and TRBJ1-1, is DTGVSQNPRHKITKRGQNVTFRCDPISEHNRLYWYRQTLGQGPEFLTYFQNEAQLEKSRLLSDRFSAERPKGSFSTLEIQRTEQGDSAMYLCASSGIGTEAFFGQGTRLTVV.